This passage covers 3 T cell receptor beta chains from one sample sequenced in a study of cytomegalovirus exposure and HLA in healthy donors. Researchers ran the PCR with 60 Vbeta and 13 Jbeta primers. Method: immunoSEQ multiplex PCR; TCRdb's copy keeps in-frame clones and lacks some. The top ten clones hold around 3.1% of a sample with about 150,000 clones, roughly 80% of them seen once. Sequenced: PBMCs. The receptors stem from a male donor in good health and CMV-seronegative.

This chain connects TRBV11-1 to TRBJ2-7; D is perhaps TRBD1 (6 bases). This CDR3 is 15 amino acids long. In germline, CDR1 is SGHAT, CDR2 FQDESV (reference sequence). Trimming pared 3 bases from V and 0 bases from J, leaving 12 bases between. CDR3 amino acids: CASSLEQGNSYEQYF. In DNA form, the CDR3 reads TGTGCCAGCAGCTTGGAACAGGGAAACTCCTACGAGCAGTACTTC. Using reference TRBV11-1 and TRBJ2-7 for the parts outside the CDR3, the full variable domain is EAEVAQSPRYKITEKSQAVAFWCDPISGHATLYWYRQILGQGPELLVQFQDESVVDDSQLPKDRFSAERLKGVDSTLKIQPAELGDSAMYLCASSLEQGNSYEQYFGPGTRLTVT.

CDR3 residues: CASSPGQGAETQYF. The CDR3 DNA is TGCGCCAGCAGTCCGGGACAGGGGGCAGAGACCCAGTACTTC. V usage is TRBV5-1 and J usage is TRBJ2-5; 12 nucleotides line up with TRBD1. The germline gives CDR1 SGHRS, CDR2 YFSETQ. V shed 5 bases, J shed 4 bases, and the junction held 3 bases outside the gene matches. The CDR3 spans 14 residues.

The genes are TRBV27 and TRBJ1-5; tentatively, D is TRBD1 (5 bases). CDR1 is MNHEY and CDR2 is SMNVEV in the germline V gene (reference sequence). V dropped 5 bases and J dropped 0 bases, with 11 bases sitting between them. This CDR3 contains 15 residues. The DNA for the CDR3 is TGTGCCAGCAGTCAGACAGCGTATAGCAATCAGCCCCAGCATTTT. It encodes CASSQTAYSNQPQHF.